This entry is about one T cell receptor beta chain. Its antigen is as yet unknown. CDR3 size: 16 residues. V dropped 0 bases and J dropped 0 bases, with 7 bases sitting between them. Germline CDR1 is SGHTS and CDR2 is YDEGEE. Clones were sequenced by immunoSEQ multiplex PCR, and TCRdb holds only the in-frame ones, with some missing. The table records approximately 150,000 clones, roughly nine tenths of them present only once. This entry belongs to a study of T cell responses to AZD1222 COVID-19 vaccine. Study observations and caveats: The donors showed a predominance of white British ancestry and of females, with possible underestimation of clonal diversity. Regions 160-218 and 743-854 dominated among vaccine-associated CD4 TCRs spanning spike. Just five to seven people given AZD1222 tested seropositive at baseline.

This chain connects TRBV5-8 to TRBJ1-6; D unresolved. This TCR came from an adult who received the MenACWY meningococcal vaccine as a control. This specimen was peripheral blood, taken 28 days after the second dose of the MenACWY control vaccine. The CDR3 reads CASSLGQTSYNSPLHF. For the CDR3, the DNA is TGTGCCAGCAGCTTGGGGCAGACCTCCTATAATTCACCCCTCCACTTT.